These 10 T cell receptor beta chains were sequenced from one sample in a study of T cells in Graves' hyperthyroidism and ophthalmopathy. The source material, RNA transcripts, was used to amplify TCR beta CDR3 regions. RT-PCR in the first round (using the HTBI primer set) targeted the TCR CDR3. TCRdb called the multiplex PCR reads again in MiXCR, with one record for every CDR3 protein. This sample has under 450,000 distinct CDR3 sequences, with 15% to 18% found just once. Sequenced: blood. The receptors here all came from a woman in her late teens or twenties with Graves' hyperthyroidism.

This clonotype showed up many times. The junction differs from germline at one of its ends, possibly a read error. This chain's CDR3 is CASSSQLAGGTDTQYF. The CDR3 DNA follows: TGTGCCAGCAGCTCTCAACTAGCGGGGGGCACGGATACGCAGTATTTT. The J gene is TRBJ2-3, the V gene TRBV7-9; TRBD2 aligns across 12 bases. The germline CDR1 and CDR2 sequences are SEHNR and FQNEAQ (reference sequence). This CDR3 is built from 16 residues. Combining the CDR3 with reference TRBV7-9 and TRBJ2-3 gives the whole variable domain DTGVSQNPRHKITKRGQNVTFRCDPISEHNRLYWYRQTLGQGPEFLTYFQNEAQLEKSRLLSDRFSAERPKGSFSTLEIQRTEQGDSAMYLCASSSQLAGGTDTQYFGPGTRLTVL.

This clonotype was seen many times. This rearrangement joins TRBV27 to TRBJ2-7; 9 bases align to TRBD1. There are 12 residues in the CDR3. Germline V gene data show CDR1 as MNHEY and CDR2 as SMNVEV (reference sequence). The trim removed 5 bases at V and 7 bases at J, leaving 3 bases unmatched. CDR3 sequence reads: CASSPGQGEQYF. CDR3 nucleotide sequence: TGTGCCAGCAGTCCGGGACAGGGAGAGCAGTACTTC.

This clonotype came up many times. The J gene is TRBJ2-3, the V gene TRBV3-1; D gene unclear. Trimming stripped 4 bases from V and 3 bases from J, with 17 bases between. This CDR3 contains 16 residues. The germline V gene has CDR1 LGHDT and CDR2 YNNKEL (reference sequence). The CDR3 DNA follows: TGTGCCAGCAGCCCTATAGGCCGGGTTGCTACAGATACGCAGTATTTT. It yields the protein CASSPIGRVATDTQYF.

This clonotype appeared many times. The V and J genes are TRBV30 and TRBJ2-1; a weak D match, TRBD2 (6 bases). The CDR3 length is 15 residues. The germline V and J ends were trimmed by 2 bases and 6 bases, with 17 bases remaining between them. From germline, CDR1 is GTSNPN and CDR2 SVGIG (reference sequence). Here the CDR3 reads CAWSSRGPAGNEQFF. Written as DNA, the CDR3 is TGTGCCTGGAGTTCCCGGGGCCCAGCGGGCAATGAGCAGTTCTTC.

The chain joins TRBV10-3 to TRBJ2-2, with 7 bases fitting TRBD1. Germline values: CDR1 ENHRY, CDR2 SYGVKD. After removal of 9 bases from V and 5 bases from J, the junction contained 3 bases not matched to a gene. CDR3 size: 12 residues. CDR3 nucleotides: TGTGCCATAGGGGGCCCAACCGGGGAGCTGTTTTTT. Translated: CAIGGPTGELFF.

In this sample, this clonotype turned up a few times. The chain recombines TRBV6-1 with TRBJ2-7; 9 bases fit TRBD1. The CDR3 is 19 residues long. The V gene's germline CDR1 is MNHNS and CDR2 SASEGT. J lost 2 bases, V lost 5 bases, and 19 bases had no gene match. CDR3: CASSLDKTSGTGYPYEQYF. The CDR3 bases are TGTGCCAGCAGTCTAGATAAGACCTCCGGGACAGGGTACCCCTACGAGCAGTACTTC.

In this sample, this clonotype turned up many times. The genes are TRBV20-1 and TRBJ2-5, with 9 bases that match TRBD1. Germline lookup yields CDR1 DFQATT and CDR2 SNEGSKA (reference sequence). After removal of 0 bases from V and 5 bases from J, the junction contained 4 bases not matched to a gene. The CDR3 totals 14 residues. CDR3 amino acids: CSARDPTGGETQYF. The CDR3 nucleotides are TGCAGTGCTAGAGACCCGACAGGGGGGGAGACCCAGTACTTC.

This clonotype was found many times. The chain uses TRBV30 and TRBJ1-4, with a tentative D call TRBD1 (5 bases). Germline CDR1 and CDR2: GTSNPN and SVGIG (reference sequence). The CDR3 consists of 16 residues. V gave up 4 bases and J gave up 1 base, with 16 bases separating them. This chain's CDR3 is CAWKNQPGRTNEKLFF. The CDR3 nucleotides read TGTGCCTGGAAAAATCAACCAGGGAGAACTAATGAAAAACTGTTTTTT.

This clonotype has a count of ten or more. The chain has TRBV5-1 and TRBJ1-1; D unclear. V was trimmed by 1 base and J by 0 bases, leaving 10 bases between them. The CDR3 contains 15 residues. Per the germline V gene, CDR1 is SGHRS and CDR2 is YFSETQ. Here the CDR3 reads CASSLRGQMNTEAFF. The CDR3 coding sequence is TGCGCCAGCAGCTTGCGCGGGCAGATGAACACTGAAGCTTTCTTT.

CDR3 DNA sequence: TGTGCCAGCAGTAACAGGGGGCAGGGGGATTCACCCCTCCACTTT. Its protein is CASSNRGQGDSPLHF. The V and J genes are TRBV6-1 and TRBJ1-6; 9 positions match TRBD1. The CDR3 is 15 amino acids. V dropped 5 bases and J dropped 8; count of bases not matched to a gene: 7. Germline V gene sequence: CDR1 MNHNS, CDR2 SASEGT.